This TCR beta chain was sequenced in a study of Ad26.COV2.S vaccination and SARS-CoV-2 variants. Treatment described: roughly 19 received Ad26.COV2.S at low or high dose, single or two shots; 5 received placebo; per-sample allocation not given. At day 63 after the first vaccine or placebo injection, samples were drawn. The germline V gene has CDR1 SNHLY and CDR2 FYNNEI. This CDR3 is built from 14 residues. Trimming removed 6 bases from V and 3 bases from J, with 13 bases in between. Sequencing used immunoSEQ multiplex PCR; TCRdb keeps in-frame clones, though not all of them. The sample shows 350,000 to 500,000 clones, about 90% of them seen only once.

The V call is TRBV2, the J call TRBJ2-3; tentative D call: TRBD1 (6 bases). This receptor was identified in a person aged 18-60 years who received the Ad26.COV2.S COVID-19 vaccine or a placebo. The sequenced sample was peripheral blood, obtained in a trial of Ad26.COV2.S vaccine versus placebo. CDR3 protein: CASRVQGWTDTQYF. The CDR3 nucleotides are TGTGCCAGCAGGGTACAGGGTTGGACAGATACGCAGTATTTT.